This T cell receptor (beta chain) emerged from a study of blood T cells in healthy people across ages. Regarding the study as a whole: Researchers deemed the diversity estimates from one million T cells underestimates.

This clonotype was seen more than once but under ten times. Its matching antigen is unknown. A second PCR of about 6 to 12 cycles used a sample-barcoded 5' primer and a J-beta primer mix. TCRdb re-called the 5' RACE reads with MiXCR, one entry per CDR3 protein. Of around 800,000 distinct CDR3 sequences in the sample, roughly 24% were seen once. The same data also went into a second study, on T cells of mothers and their children.

This clonotype was sampled from a boy between 10 and 17 years old in good health. The sequenced sample was blood.

The DNA for the CDR3 is TGTGCCAGTACCTCATCGGCGCGGTGGGGCTACACCTTC. It specifies CASTSSARWGYTF. This chain links TRBV19 with TRBJ1-2; the D is unclear. The V end was cut by 7 bases, the J end by 8 bases, with 17 bases between. CDR1 is LNHDA, CDR2 SQIVND, per germline (reference sequence). The CDR3 is 13 residues long.